This paragraph reports one TCR beta chain. Its antigen is unknown. PCR primers comprised 60 Vbeta and 13 Jbeta primers. The method was immunoSEQ multiplex PCR; TCRdb's version includes in-frame clones alone and lacks a portion of them. The repertoire holds about 180,000 clones, with 60% to 85% as singletons. The data were obtained in a study of cytomegalovirus exposure and HLA in healthy donors. Study-wide findings and caveats: Differences between HLA loci emerged in a later analysis of TCR association rates, with DRB1 most and HLA-C fewest.

Nominal health characterized the donors when sampled, though unrecorded immune exposures were likely. Germline assignment: CDR1 MNHEY and CDR2 SVGAGI. CDR3 size: 14 residues. The germline V and J ends were trimmed by 5 bases and 1 base, with 11 bases remaining between them. The J gene is TRBJ1-1, the V gene TRBV6-5, with D perhaps TRBD1 (6 bases). This TCR was recovered from a male donor in good health and CMV-seronegative. The sample consisted of PBMCs. The CDR3 sequence is CASSQGHSNTEAFF. For the CDR3, the DNA is TGTGCCAGCAGTCAGGGACACTCGAACACTGAAGCTTTCTTT.